Following are 17 T cell receptor beta chains from one sample sequenced in a study of cytomegalovirus exposure and HLA in healthy donors. Primers included in the PCR were 60 Vbeta and 13 Jbeta primers. Method: immunoSEQ multiplex PCR; TCRdb's copy keeps in-frame clones and lacks some. The table records 180,000 or so clones, about 75% of them present only once. Input material: PBMCs. Receptor source: a middle-aged woman in good health and CMV-seropositive.

This chain uses TRBV4-1 with TRBJ2-1, with D maybe TRBD2 (6 bases). From germline, CDR1 is MGHRA and CDR2 YSYEKL. The CDR3 consists of 15 residues. Trimming took off 0 bases at V and 9 bases at J, with 15 bases between the two ends. CDR3 DNA sequence: TGCGCCAGCAGCCAAGAAGGAGGGGCTTCCGGTGAGCAGTTCTTC. The encoded protein is CASSQEGGASGEQFF.

The rearrangement uses TRBV28 and TRBJ1-2; TRBD1 matches 10 bases. The CDR3 is made up of 14 amino acids. The germline CDR1 and CDR2 sequences are MDHEN and SYDVKM. Losses at the gene ends were 5 bases for V and 7 bases for J; bases not matched to a gene: 7. The CDR3: CASSTRDRGGGYTF. The CDR3 nucleotides are TGTGCCAGCAGTACCCGGGACAGGGGTGGTGGCTACACCTTC.

V usage is TRBV29-1 and J usage is TRBJ2-7; 14 bases are a match to TRBD2. In germline, CDR1 is SQVTM, CDR2 ANQGSEA. The CDR3 extends over 16 amino acids. Trimming removed 0 bases from V and 4 bases from J; junction bases left unmatched: 5. CDR3 DNA sequence: TGCAGCGTTGAAGATCGGACTAGCGGGAGGCGGTACGAGCAGTACTTC. Encoded protein: CSVEDRTSGRRYEQYF.

The J gene is TRBJ2-1, the V gene TRBV18; 9 positions match TRBD1. The germline gives CDR1 KGHSH, CDR2 LQKENI. Trimming took 2 bases from V and 5 from J; bases not matched to a gene: 10. The CDR3 is 17 residues long. The chain's CDR3 is CASSPRVSGTGNNEQFF. The CDR3 DNA reads TGTGCCAGCTCACCAAGGGTCTCAGGGACAGGGAACAATGAGCAGTTCTTC. Complete variable domain (other parts from reference TRBV18 and TRBJ2-1): NAGVMQNPRHLVRRRGQEARLRCSPMKGHSHVYWYRQLPEEGLKFMVYLQKENIIDESGMPKERFSAEFPKEGPSILRIQQVVRGDSAAYFCASSPRVSGTGNNEQFFGPGTRLTVL.

V and J are TRBV7-2 and TRBJ2-7; 7 nucleotides line up with TRBD2. V lost 5 bases, J lost 3 bases, and 16 bases stayed unmatched. This CDR3 is 17 amino acids long. Germline CDR1 and CDR2: SGHTA and FQGNSA. The CDR3 protein is CASSHHSRDYTSYEQYF. Here the CDR3 DNA reads TGTGCCAGCAGCCACCACTCCCGGGACTACACGAGCTACGAGCAGTACTTC.

This clone was observed once. The chain recombines TRBV5-8 with TRBJ2-4; TRBD2 is a possible D gene (6 bases). CDR3 size: 16 residues. V was trimmed by 1 base and J by 6 bases, leaving 17 bases between them. From germline, CDR1 is SGHTS and CDR2 YDEGEE. The CDR3 region is CASSLFAGFGGNIQYF. CDR3 in DNA: TGTGCCAGCAGCTTGTTCGCGGGATTCGGGGGAAACATTCAGTACTTC.

This clone has only one observation. The J gene is TRBJ2-4, the V gene TRBV19; 10 bases map to TRBD2. Germline CDR1 and CDR2: LNHDA and SQIVND (reference sequence). The CDR3 contains 15 residues. The V gene end was trimmed by 4 bases and the J gene end by 6 bases; junction bases not matched to a gene: 6. CDR3 bases: TGTGCCAGTAGTAGGCTAGCGGGAGACCCAAACATTCAGTACTTC. It translates to CASSRLAGDPNIQYF.

V is TRBV4-2 and J is TRBJ2-5; 8 bases map to TRBD2. Matching the DNA end better, TRBJ2-7 makes the J call doubtful. This CDR3 has 17 residues. In germline, CDR1 is LGHNA, CDR2 YNFKEQ. DNA of the CDR3: TGTGCCAGCAGCCAAGAATTCACTAGCGGACTCTCCTACGAGCAGTACTTC. Its translation: CASSQEFTSGLSYEQYF.

The rearrangement joins TRBV19 to TRBJ2-1; the match to TRBD2 covers 9 bases. Germline CDR1 reads LNHDA; CDR2 reads SQIVND (reference sequence). CDR3 length equals 17 residues. J gave up 3 bases and V 5 bases, and 11 bases lay outside the gene matches. The CDR3 coding sequence is TGTGCCAGTAGTCTATGGGGCGGGAGGGCCCTCTACAATGAGCAGTTCTTC. It is translated as CASSLWGGRALYNEQFF.

This clone was seen a handful of times. The rearrangement links TRBV11-2 to TRBJ2-7; perhaps TRBD2 as D (6 bases). V lost 0 bases to trimming and J lost 5 bases, with 11 bases between them. Germline lookup yields CDR1 SGHAT and CDR2 FQNNGV. The CDR3 has 14 amino acids. This chain's CDR3 is CASSLDFREDEQYF. The CDR3 DNA reads as TGTGCCAGCAGCTTAGATTTCAGGGAGGACGAGCAGTACTTC.

V gene TRBV29-1 combines with J gene TRBJ2-1; 7 bases are shared with TRBD1. Losses at the gene ends were 0 bases for V and 7 bases for J; bases not matched to a gene: 3. In germline, CDR1 is SQVTM, CDR2 ANQGSEA. The CDR3 length is 13 residues. The CDR3 region has the DNA TGCAGCGTTGAAGATGTCAGGGGGAATGAGCAGTTCTTC. Amino acid sequence: CSVEDVRGNEQFF.

The chain employs TRBV5-1 and TRBJ1-2, with TRBD1 identical over 7 bases. The CDR3 spans 17 residues. V lost 4 bases, J lost 5 bases, and 17 bases stayed unmatched. Germline lookup yields CDR1 SGHRS and CDR2 YFSETQ. The CDR3 protein is CASSPLPGGGRPYGYTF. In DNA form, the CDR3 reads TGCGCCAGCAGCCCCCTTCCGGGAGGGGGCCGTCCATATGGCTACACCTTC.

This clone appeared a few times. The chain has TRBV7-9 and TRBJ2-4; 11 positions agree with TRBD1. The germline CDR1 and CDR2 sequences are SEHNR and FQNEAQ (reference sequence). V gave up 6 bases and J gave up 3 bases; unmatched junction bases: 4. The CDR3 is 15 amino acids. The CDR3 spells CASSPGTGGKNIQYF. CDR3 bases: TGTGCCAGCAGTCCCGGGACAGGGGGCAAAAACATTCAGTACTTC.

The chain recombines TRBV7-2 with TRBJ2-1, with 12 positions matching TRBD2. Trimming removed 5 bases from V and 3 bases from J; junction bases left unmatched: 5. Germline V gene lookup returns CDR1 SGHTA and CDR2 FQGNSA. There are 16 residues in the CDR3. The CDR3 reads CASSIRTSGVYNEQFF. CDR3 coding DNA: TGTGCCAGCAGCATTCGGACTAGCGGGGTCTACAATGAGCAGTTCTTC.

This clone was picked up a small number of times. The chain links TRBV29-1 to TRBJ2-2; weak D call: TRBD1 (6 bases). Per the germline V gene, CDR1 is SQVTM and CDR2 is ANQGSEA. Trimming removed 5 bases at V and 6 bases at J, with 19 bases between. This CDR3 has 15 residues. The CDR3 DNA reads as TGCAGCGTTCACTTCGCGGACAGCTTTTCCGGGGAGCTGTTTTTT. Residues: CSVHFADSFSGELFF.

The chain joins TRBV4-1 to TRBJ2-1; 10 bases are shared with TRBD2. CDR1 and CDR2 (germline): MGHRA, YSYEKL. The CDR3 extends over 16 amino acids. The junction had 3 bases not matched to a gene; V was cut back by 0 bases and J by 4 bases. The CDR3 nucleotides are TGCGCCAGCAGCCAAGAAGCACTAGCGGGATACAATGAGCAGTTCTTC. As protein: CASSQEALAGYNEQFF.

In its sample, this clone was seen a few times. The chain employs TRBV28 and TRBJ2-7; TRBD2 is a possible D gene (6 bases). The CDR3 runs to 14 residues. Trimming stripped 7 bases from V and 2 bases from J, with 15 bases between. Looked up from germline, CDR1 is MDHEN and CDR2 is SYDVKM. CDR3 nucleotide sequence: TGTGCCAGCACCGGAGGGGTGGGTCCCTACGAGCAGTACTTC. Its translation is CASTGGVGPYEQYF.